One and the same sample provided the 21 T cell receptor beta chains below, sequenced in a study of T cells in Graves' hyperthyroidism and ophthalmopathy. The investigators amplified TCR beta CDR3 regions from RNA transcripts. With the HTBI primer set, the TCR CDR3 went through a first round of RT-PCR. In TCRdb, the multiplex PCR reads were re-called with MiXCR into one record per CDR3 protein. This sample has about 500,000 distinct CDR3 sequences, with around 43% found just once. The specimen sequenced was peripheral blood or thyroid tissue (not recorded which). Source of these receptors: an adult woman with Graves' disease, either hyperthyroidism or ophthalmopathy (not recorded which).

This clonotype was recorded a few times. The chain links TRBV29-1 to TRBJ2-7; TRBD2 matches at 8 bases. The CDR3 sequence is 14 residues long. CDR1 is SQVTM and CDR2 is ANQGSEA in the germline V gene. V lost 6 bases, J lost 4 bases, and 11 bases stayed unmatched. The CDR3 here is CSVRSGGTVYEQYF. DNA for the CDR3: TGCAGCGTAAGAAGCGGGGGAACAGTGTACGAGCAGTACTTC.

This clonotype has at least ten counts. J is TRBJ2-2 and V is TRBV11-2, with D possibly matching TRBD1 (6 bases). The CDR3 is 14 amino acids. Trimming left V 5 bases short and J 8 bases short, with 15 bases between. Germline V CDR1 and CDR2: SGHAT, FQNNGV. CDR3 sequence: CASSPTQGSGELFF. DNA for the CDR3: TGTGCCAGCAGCCCCACACAGGGTTCGGGGGAGCTGTTTTTT.

This clonotype was seen at least ten times. This chain uses TRBV12-3 or TRBV12-4 with TRBJ1-5; D is unresolved. V lost 6 bases and J lost 6, with 6 bases in between. The CDR3 totals 11 residues. This CDR3 is CASSLSQPQHF. The CDR3 nucleotides read TGTGCCAGCAGCCTAAGTCAGCCCCAGCATTTT.

This clonotype was seen repeatedly, ten times or more. V usage is TRBV7-9 and J usage is TRBJ1-2; D uncertain. Germline CDR1 is SEHNR and CDR2 is FQNEAQ (reference sequence). The V end was cut by 3 bases, the J end by 4 bases, with 12 bases between. The CDR3 sequence is 14 residues long. DNA of the CDR3: TGTGCCAGCAGCTTGGGAAGGGATGGCTATGGCTACACCTTC. Residues: CASSLGRDGYGYTF.

This clonotype was observed a handful of times. This chain uses TRBV20-1 with TRBJ2-5; perhaps TRBD1 as D (6 bases). Germline CDR1 DFQATT, CDR2 SNEGSKA (reference sequence). The length of the CDR3 is 17 residues. V lost 3 bases, J lost 6 bases, and 26 bases lay in between. The CDR3 region is CSASMDTTKQGMKTQYF. The CDR3 nucleotides are TGCAGTGCTAGCATGGATACCACAAAACAGGGAATGAAGACCCAGTACTTC.

This clonotype was seen many times. This chain links TRBV2 with TRBJ1-4, with D possibly TRBD1 on 6 matching bases. This CDR3 has 15 residues. Germline V gene lookup returns CDR1 SNHLY and CDR2 FYNNEI. Deletions cut 5 bases from V and 3 bases from J, with 13 bases between. The CDR3 nucleotides are TGTGCCAGCAGTTCCACAGGGACCCCTAATGAAAAACTGTTTTTT. Protein product: CASSSTGTPNEKLFF.

This clonotype was detected many times. This chain joins TRBV20-1 and TRBJ1-1; TRBD1 matches 11 bases. The CDR3 runs to 14 residues. Germline CDR1 DFQATT, CDR2 SNEGSKA (reference sequence). J was trimmed by 5 bases and V by 3 bases; bases with no gene match: 5. CDR3 sequence: CSASSGTGGTEAFF. Written as DNA, the CDR3 is TGCAGTGCTAGTTCCGGGACAGGGGGGACTGAAGCTTTCTTT.

The chain couples TRBV29-1 to TRBJ1-1; D is unresolved. Per germline, CDR1 SQVTM and CDR2 ANQGSEA. The V end lost 3 bases, the J end lost 11 bases, and 16 bases lay between the germline ends. This CDR3 has 12 residues. CDR3 in amino acids: CSVDHVGGEAFF. The DNA for the CDR3 is TGCAGCGTTGACCATGTGGGTGGGGAGGCTTTCTTT.

The chain carries TRBV24-1 and TRBJ1-2; a possible D gene is TRBD1 (5 bases). Trimming removed 3 bases from V and 5 bases from J, with 9 bases in between. Germline values: CDR1 KGHDR, CDR2 SFDVKD. There are 13 residues in the CDR3. The DNA for the CDR3 is TGTGCCACCAGTGATGAGACAGAGTATGGCTACACCTTC. This codes for CATSDETEYGYTF.

This clonotype has only a few counts. The chain carries TRBV10-3 and TRBJ1-2, with TRBD1 as a possible D gene (6 bases). Trimming pared 4 bases from V and 6 bases from J, leaving 12 bases between. Germline V gene lookup returns CDR1 ENHRY and CDR2 SYGVKD. CDR3 size: 13 residues. The CDR3 loop is CAISGSTGNGYTF. In DNA, the CDR3 is TGTGCCATCAGTGGGTCTACAGGGAATGGCTACACCTTC.

In its sample, this clonotype was seen many times. This rearrangement joins TRBV19 to TRBJ2-2, with TRBD2 identical over 8 bases. Germline V gene data show CDR1 as LNHDA and CDR2 as SQIVND (reference sequence). Trimming cost V 10 bases and J 4 bases; bases outside gene matches: 14. CDR3 length equals 16 residues. CDR3 in DNA: TGTGCCACCCGACCCGCGGGAGGAGGCGTCACCGGGGAGCTGTTTTTT. Residues: CATRPAGGGVTGELFF.

The rearrangement joins TRBV25-1 to TRBJ1-6; possibly TRBD1 for D (5 bases). Germline assignment: CDR1 MGHDK and CDR2 SYGVNS. Trimming removed 1 base from V and 9 bases from J, with 22 bases in between. CDR3 length: 18 residues. As DNA, the CDR3 is TGTGCCAGCAGTGAATGGTCTAAGGGGCACCCCCAGGCTTCACCCCTCCACTTT. It codes for CASSEWSKGHPQASPLHF.

This clonotype was seen repeatedly, ten times or more. The chain has TRBV29-1 and TRBJ1-2; D gene unclear. Germline V gene lookup returns CDR1 SQVTM and CDR2 ANQGSEA. V gave up 6 bases and J gave up 0 bases, with 11 bases separating them. The CDR3 consists of 13 residues. The CDR3 sequence is CSVASGANYGYTF. The DNA of the CDR3 is TGCAGCGTCGCTTCGGGAGCTAACTATGGCTACACCTTC.

This clonotype was picked up a small number of times. The chain carries TRBV28 and TRBJ1-1, with D uncertain. Germline CDR1 reads MDHEN; CDR2 reads SYDVKM. This CDR3 spans 17 amino acids. V lost 1 base and J 2 bases, leaving 17 bases between the germline ends. The CDR3 DNA sequence: TGTGCCAGCAGTTTATTGCACCCCTCCCCGGTAAACACTGAAGCTTTCTTT. Translating it yields CASSLLHPSPVNTEAFF. Looking up the rest from reference TRBV28 and TRBJ1-1 gives the full variable domain: DVKVTQSSRYLVKRTGEKVFLECVQDMDHENMFWYRQDPGLGLRLIYFSYDVKMKEKGDIPEGYSVSREKKERFSLILESASTNQTSMYLCASSLLHPSPVNTEAFFGQGTRLTVV.

About this clonotype: An end of the junction does not agree with germline; a read error may underlie this. This chain joins TRBV7-9 and TRBJ2-7, with D maybe TRBD2 (6 bases). This CDR3 has 14 amino acids. The germline V gene has CDR1 SEHNR and CDR2 FQNEAQ (reference sequence). As DNA, the CDR3 is TGCGCCAGCAGCCAGGGACTCGAGGTCTGGGAGCAGTACTTC. It translates to CASSQGLEVWEQYF.

The V and J genes are TRBV10-3 and TRBJ1-4; a possible D gene is TRBD1 (5 bases). Trimming shortened V by 2 bases and J by 5 bases, and 12 bases separated the two germline ends. The CDR3 spans 15 residues. Germline lookup yields CDR1 ENHRY and CDR2 SYGVKD. For the CDR3, the DNA is TGTGCCATCAGTGAGCAGGGCGCACCGAATGAAAAACTGTTTTTT. This codes for CAISEQGAPNEKLFF.

The gene calls are TRBV12-3 or TRBV12-4 and TRBJ1-1, with D perhaps TRBD1 (5 bases). V was pared by 1 base and J by 3 bases, with 9 bases between. The CDR3 extends over 14 amino acids. The CDR3 DNA follows: TGTGCCAGCAGTTTAGGGAGGGACGACACTGAAGCTTTCTTT. It encodes CASSLGRDDTEAFF.

At least ten counts were recorded for this clonotype. The rearrangement links TRBV6-6 to TRBJ2-7; 8 nucleotides line up with TRBD1. The CDR3 is 15 residues long. Per the germline V gene, CDR1 is MNHNY and CDR2 is SVGAGI (reference sequence). The junction had 9 bases not matched to a gene; V was cut back by 6 bases and J by 2 bases. CDR3 bases: TGTGCCAGCAGGAACACGGACAGGGAGACCTACGAGCAGTACTTC. This gives the protein CASRNTDRETYEQYF.

This clonotype came up many times. The chain uses TRBV19 and TRBJ2-6; maybe TRBD1 (6 bases). There are 16 residues in the CDR3. V shed 2 bases and J shed 3 bases, with 11 bases lying between them. Germline assignment: CDR1 LNHDA and CDR2 SQIVND (reference sequence). CDR3 DNA sequence: TGTGCCAGTAGTATACGGGCAGGGGATGGGGCCAACGTCCTGACTTTC. It codes for CASSIRAGDGANVLTF.

This clonotype appeared many times. This sequence joins TRBV7-2 and TRBJ1-2, with a possible D match to TRBD1 (5 bases). This CDR3 contains 13 residues. Trimming took off 5 bases at V and 7 bases at J, with 14 bases between the two ends. Germline-derived CDR1 and CDR2 are SGHTA and FQGNSA. The CDR3 bases are TGTGCCAGCAGCACCGGGGAGGGGCTTGGCTACACCTTC. It is translated as CASSTGEGLGYTF.

This clonotype was seen at least ten times. Being one base from a much bigger clone, this may be a read error. The rearrangement links TRBV28 to TRBJ2-7; no definite D call. Deletions cut 5 bases from V and 4 bases from J, with 3 bases between. The CDR3 runs 10 residues. Per germline, CDR1 MDHEN and CDR2 SYDVKM. CDR3 coding DNA: TGTGCCAGCAGTAAGTACGAGCAGTACTTC. Its translation: CASSKYEQYF.